Listed below are T cell receptor beta chains from one sample, sequenced in a study of T cell responses to AZD1222 COVID-19 vaccine. Repertoires were generated with immunoSEQ multiplex PCR, while TCRdb's copy carries only in-frame clones and drops some. The repertoire has around 140,000 clones, roughly 90% of them found once; the top ten carry 1.5% to 2%. The sample here was peripheral blood, taken 28 days after the second AZD1222 dose. The receptors here all came from an adult who received the AZD1222 COVID-19 vaccine. Both conserved end residues are part of each CDR3. D genes are given only for firm matches. Clone size is not always given. Where it is, it says once, few, many or a class for expanded clones.

v_call: TRBV6-2/TRBV6-3; d_call: TRBD2; clone_size: NA; j_call: TRBJ2-7; cdr3_length: 13; cdr3_aa: CASSRGRAYEQYF; cdr3_nt: TGTGCCAGCAGTCGCGGGAGGGCCTACGAGCAGTACTTC
v_call: TRBV27; d_call: NA; clone_size: NA; j_call: TRBJ1-5; cdr3_length: 12; cdr3_aa: CATGLSSQPQHF; cdr3_nt: TGTGCCACCGGTCTTTCCAGTCAGCCCCAGCATTTT
v_call: TRBV5-1; d_call: TRBD1; clone_size: NA; j_call: TRBJ1-4; cdr3_length: 15; cdr3_aa: CASSGTGASNEKLFF; cdr3_nt: TGCGCCAGCAGCGGAACAGGGGCGTCTAATGAAAAACTGTTTTTT
v_call: TRBV6-2/TRBV6-3; d_call: TRBD1; clone_size: NA; j_call: TRBJ1-5; cdr3_length: 14; cdr3_aa: CASSVTGSNQPQHF; cdr3_nt: TGTGCCAGCAGTGTGACAGGGAGTAATCAGCCCCAGCATTTT
v_call: TRBV9; d_call: NA; clone_size: NA; j_call: TRBJ1-2; cdr3_length: 15; cdr3_aa: CASSVASRGIEGYTF; cdr3_nt: TGTGCCAGCAGCGTAGCCTCCCGGGGTATAGAGGGCTACACCTTC
v_call: TRBV29-1; d_call: TRBD1; clone_size: NA; j_call: TRBJ1-2; cdr3_length: 13; cdr3_aa: CSAGPGQSYGYTF; cdr3_nt: TGCAGCGCCGGTCCGGGACAGTCTTATGGCTACACCTTC
v_call: TRBV28; d_call: TRBD1; clone_size: NA; j_call: TRBJ1-1; cdr3_length: 14; cdr3_aa: CASSLTGDHTEAFF; cdr3_nt: TGTGCCAGCAGTTTGACAGGGGACCACACTGAAGCTTTCTTT
v_call: TRBV7-6; d_call: NA; clone_size: once; j_call: TRBJ2-2; cdr3_length: 13; cdr3_aa: CASSFGVGGELFF; cdr3_nt: TGTGCCAGCAGCTTCGGGGTTGGCGGGGAGCTGTTTTTT
v_call: TRBV5-1; d_call: TRBD2; clone_size: NA; j_call: TRBJ2-1; cdr3_length: 16; cdr3_aa: CASSLVGGRAVNEQFF; cdr3_nt: TGCGCCAGCAGCTTGGTGGGCGGGAGGGCCGTCAATGAGCAGTTCTTC
v_call: TRBV10-3; d_call: TRBD2; clone_size: once; j_call: TRBJ2-7; cdr3_length: 13; cdr3_aa: CAAQTSDSYEQYF; cdr3_nt: TGTGCCGCCCAAACTAGCGACTCCTACGAGCAGTACTTC
v_call: TRBV28; d_call: NA; clone_size: NA; j_call: TRBJ1-2; cdr3_length: 12; cdr3_aa: CASSLSNYGYTF; cdr3_nt: TGTGCCAGCAGTCTATCTAACTATGGCTACACCTTC
v_call: TRBV4-1; d_call: TRBD2; clone_size: NA; j_call: TRBJ2-7; cdr3_length: 16; cdr3_aa: CASSQKDSGRAYEQYF; cdr3_nt: TGCGCCAGCAGCCAAAAAGATAGCGGGAGGGCCTACGAGCAGTACTTC
v_call: TRBV25-1; d_call: NA; clone_size: NA; j_call: TRBJ1-5; cdr3_length: 14; cdr3_aa: CASSGGGYSQPQHF; cdr3_nt: TGTGCCAGCAGTGGTGGGGGATACAGTCAGCCCCAGCATTTT
v_call: TRBV11-1; d_call: NA; clone_size: NA; j_call: TRBJ1-4; cdr3_length: 11; cdr3_aa: CPKRGNEKLFF; cdr3_nt: TGTCCCAAGCGGGGTAATGAAAAACTGTTTTTT
v_call: TRBV29-1; d_call: NA; clone_size: NA; j_call: TRBJ2-1; cdr3_length: 11; cdr3_aa: CSVEKYNEQFF; cdr3_nt: TGCAGCGTTGAAAAGTACAATGAGCAGTTCTTC
v_call: TRBV5-6; d_call: NA; clone_size: NA; j_call: TRBJ2-7; cdr3_length: 12; cdr3_aa: CASSWQGYEQYF; cdr3_nt: TGTGCCAGCAGCTGGCAGGGCTACGAGCAGTACTTC
v_call: TRBV6-6; d_call: NA; clone_size: NA; j_call: TRBJ1-5; cdr3_length: 16; cdr3_aa: CASSYSRQVGNQPQHF; cdr3_nt: TGTGCCAGCAGTTACTCGAGACAGGTGGGCAATCAGCCCCAGCATTTT
v_call: TRBV7-9; d_call: NA; clone_size: once; j_call: TRBJ2-1; cdr3_length: 13; cdr3_aa: CASSFGGYNEQFF; cdr3_nt: TGTGCCAGCAGCTTTGGGGGGTACAATGAGCAGTTCTTC
v_call: TRBV19; d_call: NA; clone_size: NA; j_call: TRBJ1-1; cdr3_length: 15; cdr3_aa: CASRPFGGSNTEAFF; cdr3_nt: TGTGCCAGCAGGCCTTTCGGGGGATCGAACACTGAAGCTTTCTTT
v_call: TRBV27; d_call: TRBD1; clone_size: NA; j_call: TRBJ2-1; cdr3_length: 14; cdr3_aa: CASGAGQEYNEQFF; cdr3_nt: TGTGCCAGCGGGGCCGGACAGGAATACAATGAGCAGTTCTTC
v_call: TRBV30; d_call: TRBD1; clone_size: NA; j_call: TRBJ1-2; cdr3_length: 12; cdr3_aa: CAWKTGAYGYTF; cdr3_nt: TGTGCCTGGAAGACAGGGGCCTATGGCTACACCTTC
v_call: TRBV5-6; d_call: NA; clone_size: NA; j_call: TRBJ1-1; cdr3_length: 11; cdr3_aa: CASSWGTEAFF; cdr3_nt: TGTGCCAGCAGCTGGGGCACTGAAGCTTTCTTT
v_call: TRBV6-2/TRBV6-3; d_call: NA; clone_size: NA; j_call: TRBJ2-3; cdr3_length: 16; cdr3_aa: CASSYTDRAGSDTQYF; cdr3_nt: TGTGCCAGCAGTTACACAGACCGGGCCGGCTCGGATACGCAGTATTTT
v_call: TRBV4-2; d_call: NA; clone_size: NA; j_call: TRBJ1-5; cdr3_length: 15; cdr3_aa: CASSPGQGTPWPQHF; cdr3_nt: TGTGCCAGCAGCCCTGGGCAGGGGACCCCTTGGCCCCAGCATTTT
v_call: TRBV6-1; d_call: NA; clone_size: few; j_call: TRBJ1-2; cdr3_length: 16; cdr3_aa: CASSESSSGTNYGYTF; cdr3_nt: TGTGCCAGCAGTGAATCTAGTTCGGGGACTAACTATGGCTACACCTTC
v_call: TRBV7-6; d_call: NA; clone_size: NA; j_call: TRBJ2-2; cdr3_length: 15; cdr3_aa: CASTPLGGVPGELFF; cdr3_nt: TGTGCCAGCACACCACTGGGGGGAGTTCCCGGGGAGCTGTTTTTT
v_call: TRBV11-2; d_call: NA; clone_size: few; j_call: TRBJ2-7; cdr3_length: 14; cdr3_aa: CASSLAAGSYEQYF; cdr3_nt: TGTGCCAGCAGCTTAGCGGCAGGCTCCTACGAGCAGTACTTC
v_call: TRBV9; d_call: TRBD1; clone_size: NA; j_call: TRBJ2-1; cdr3_length: 14; cdr3_aa: CASSVATGETEQFF; cdr3_nt: TGTGCCAGCAGCGTGGCGACAGGGGAGACTGAGCAGTTCTTC
v_call: TRBV19; d_call: NA; clone_size: NA; j_call: TRBJ2-1; cdr3_length: 14; cdr3_aa: CASSIDVDLNEQFF; cdr3_nt: TGTGCCAGTAGTATAGACGTGGACCTCAATGAGCAGTTCTTC
v_call: TRBV9; d_call: TRBD1; clone_size: NA; j_call: TRBJ1-4; cdr3_length: 17; cdr3_aa: CASSAGQGLGTNEKLFF; cdr3_nt: TGTGCCAGCAGCGCGGGACAGGGATTAGGAACTAATGAAAAACTGTTTTTT
v_call: TRBV7-3; d_call: NA; clone_size: NA; j_call: TRBJ1-1; cdr3_length: 13; cdr3_aa: CASSYQWGTEAFF; cdr3_nt: TGTGCCAGCAGCTATCAGTGGGGAACTGAAGCTTTCTTT
v_call: TRBV7-2; d_call: NA; clone_size: NA; j_call: TRBJ1-4; cdr3_length: 16; cdr3_aa: CASSYPLDRVNEKLFF; cdr3_nt: TGTGCCAGCAGCTACCCCTTGGACCGCGTCAATGAAAAACTGTTTTTT
v_call: TRBV4-3; d_call: NA; clone_size: NA; j_call: TRBJ1-2; cdr3_length: 15; cdr3_aa: CASSHKTGPNYGYTF; cdr3_nt: TGCGCCAGCAGCCACAAAACAGGACCAAACTATGGCTACACCTTC
v_call: TRBV28; d_call: NA; clone_size: NA; j_call: TRBJ1-5; cdr3_length: 15; cdr3_aa: CATGRGGPKVQPQHF; cdr3_nt: TGTGCCACCGGAAGGGGGGGTCCGAAAGTCCAGCCCCAGCATTTT
v_call: TRBV3-1/TRBV3-2; d_call: TRBD1; clone_size: NA; j_call: TRBJ1-1; cdr3_length: 14; cdr3_aa: CASSQVHRGGEAFF; cdr3_nt: TGTGCCAGCAGCCAAGTCCATCGAGGGGGCGAAGCTTTCTTT
v_call: TRBV7-2; d_call: NA; clone_size: NA; j_call: TRBJ2-5; cdr3_length: 13; cdr3_aa: CASSLSLMETQYF; cdr3_nt: TGTGCCAGCAGCTTATCCCTAATGGAGACCCAGTACTTC
v_call: TRBV30; d_call: NA; clone_size: NA; j_call: TRBJ2-2; cdr3_length: 11; cdr3_aa: CAWSRDGELFF; cdr3_nt: TGTGCCTGGAGTAGAGACGGGGAGCTGTTTTTT
v_call: TRBV7-2; d_call: NA; clone_size: NA; j_call: TRBJ1-3; cdr3_length: 15; cdr3_aa: CASSSDGGSGNTIYF; cdr3_nt: TGTGCCAGCAGCTCGGACGGAGGCTCTGGAAACACCATATATTTT
v_call: TRBV7-9; d_call: NA; clone_size: NA; j_call: TRBJ2-7; cdr3_length: 14; cdr3_aa: CASSPNVDRYEQYF; cdr3_nt: TGTGCCAGCAGCCCCAATGTCGACCGGTACGAGCAGTACTTC
v_call: TRBV5-5; d_call: NA; clone_size: NA; j_call: TRBJ1-3; cdr3_length: 17; cdr3_aa: CASSWGVGARSGNTIYF; cdr3_nt: TGTGCCAGCAGCTGGGGGGTAGGGGCCCGCTCTGGAAACACCATATATTTT
v_call: TRBV25-1; d_call: NA; clone_size: NA; j_call: TRBJ1-2; cdr3_length: 12; cdr3_aa: CATRAPNYGYTF; cdr3_nt: TGTGCCACCCGGGCTCCTAACTATGGCTACACCTTC
v_call: TRBV18; d_call: NA; clone_size: NA; j_call: TRBJ1-6; cdr3_length: 19; cdr3_aa: CASSRGPKSPSSYNSPLHF; cdr3_nt: TGTGCCAGCTCACGGGGCCCAAAAAGCCCAAGCTCCTATAATTCACCCCTCCACTTT
v_call: TRBV4-2; d_call: NA; clone_size: NA; j_call: TRBJ2-1; cdr3_length: 13; cdr3_aa: CASSLNGEPEQFF; cdr3_nt: TGTGCCAGCAGCCTAAACGGCGAACCGGAGCAGTTCTTC
v_call: TRBV5-1; d_call: NA; clone_size: NA; j_call: TRBJ2-7; cdr3_length: 16; cdr3_aa: CASSLESSVDSYEQYF; cdr3_nt: TGCGCCAGCAGCTTGGAATCCAGCGTTGACTCCTACGAGCAGTACTTC
v_call: TRBV10-2; d_call: NA; clone_size: NA; j_call: TRBJ2-2; cdr3_length: 14; cdr3_aa: CASSGTASIGELFF; cdr3_nt: TGCGCCAGCAGTGGGACAGCGAGTATAGGGGAGCTGTTTTTT
v_call: TRBV7-6; d_call: NA; clone_size: NA; j_call: TRBJ2-7; cdr3_length: 13; cdr3_aa: CASSLRDADEQYF; cdr3_nt: TGTGCCAGCAGCTTAAGAGACGCGGACGAGCAGTACTTC
v_call: TRBV4-3; d_call: NA; clone_size: NA; j_call: TRBJ1-2; cdr3_length: 15; cdr3_aa: CASSQEFRGNYGYTF; cdr3_nt: TGCGCCAGCAGCCAAGAATTTCGGGGGAACTATGGCTACACCTTC
v_call: TRBV30; d_call: TRBD1; clone_size: few; j_call: TRBJ1-1; cdr3_length: 14; cdr3_aa: CAWNSGTGNTEAFF; cdr3_nt: TGTGCCTGGAACAGCGGGACAGGGAACACTGAAGCTTTCTTT
v_call: TRBV9; d_call: TRBD1; clone_size: NA; j_call: TRBJ2-2; cdr3_length: 15; cdr3_aa: CASSVGTGGTGELFF; cdr3_nt: TGTGCCAGCAGCGTAGGGACAGGGGGGACCGGGGAGCTGTTTTTT
v_call: TRBV13; d_call: NA; clone_size: once; j_call: TRBJ2-7; cdr3_length: 15; cdr3_aa: CASSRTETPSYEQYF; cdr3_nt: TGTGCCAGCAGCCGAACAGAGACACCATCCTACGAGCAGTACTTC
v_call: TRBV7-2; d_call: NA; clone_size: NA; j_call: TRBJ2-1; cdr3_length: 15; cdr3_aa: CASSLDASSYNEQFF; cdr3_nt: TGTGCCAGCAGCTTAGACGCAAGCTCCTACAATGAGCAGTTCTTC
v_call: TRBV5-6; d_call: NA; clone_size: NA; j_call: TRBJ2-7; cdr3_length: 15; cdr3_aa: CASSFRLSPSYEQYF; cdr3_nt: TGTGCCAGCAGCTTTAGACTATCCCCTTCCTACGAGCAGTACTTC
v_call: TRBV10-3; d_call: TRBD1; clone_size: few; j_call: TRBJ2-7; cdr3_length: 14; cdr3_aa: CAISEGQGKDEQYF; cdr3_nt: TGTGCCATCAGTGAGGGACAGGGTAAGGACGAGCAGTACTTC
v_call: TRBV5-1; d_call: NA; clone_size: few; j_call: TRBJ1-5; cdr3_length: 16; cdr3_aa: CASSPLPNRGNQPQHF; cdr3_nt: TGCGCCAGCAGCCCCTTACCCAACAGGGGCAATCAGCCCCAGCATTTT